Listed here is a single T cell receptor beta chain. The antigen is undetermined. TCRdb reprocessed the reads with MiXCR, giving one entry per CDR3 protein. The data contain some 900,000 distinct CDR3 sequences, 30% to 35% of them singletons. The sample originates from a study of T cell repertoires in cytomegalovirus infection. In the study overall: HLA-B-restricted CMV epitopes that are well studied were used alongside recently identified HLA-C-restricted ones. Public TCR beta signature analysis indicated the presence of both CMV infection and matching HLA type.

This CDR3 region has 17 residues. The germline V gene has CDR1 SGHRS and CDR2 YFSETQ. V shed 4 bases and J 6 bases; nucleotides not matched to a gene: 9. This sequence was found in a human donor in good health (CMV status not recorded). Some clones in this sample may be carry-over from other donors' samples. The sequencing used cultured CD8+ T cells from PBMCs, collected from culture after CMV antigen stimulation. The rearrangement joins TRBV5-1 to TRBJ2-2; 13 bases align to TRBD2. This CDR3 reads CASSRTSGGSKAGELFF. The CDR3 coding sequence is TGCGCCAGCAGCCGGACTAGCGGGGGCTCCAAAGCCGGGGAGCTGTTTTTT.